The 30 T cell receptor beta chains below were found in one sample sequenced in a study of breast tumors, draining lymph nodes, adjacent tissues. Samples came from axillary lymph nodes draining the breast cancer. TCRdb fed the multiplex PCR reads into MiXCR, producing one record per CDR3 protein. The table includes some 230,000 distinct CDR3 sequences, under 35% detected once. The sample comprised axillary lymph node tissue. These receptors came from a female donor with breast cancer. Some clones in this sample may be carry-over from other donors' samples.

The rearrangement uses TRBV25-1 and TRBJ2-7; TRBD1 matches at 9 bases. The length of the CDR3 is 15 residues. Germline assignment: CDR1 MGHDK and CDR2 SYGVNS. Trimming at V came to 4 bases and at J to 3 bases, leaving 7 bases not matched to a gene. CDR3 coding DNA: TGTGCCAGCAGTGCGCGGACAGGGGTGGGCTACGAGCAGTACTTC. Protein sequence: CASSARTGVGYEQYF.

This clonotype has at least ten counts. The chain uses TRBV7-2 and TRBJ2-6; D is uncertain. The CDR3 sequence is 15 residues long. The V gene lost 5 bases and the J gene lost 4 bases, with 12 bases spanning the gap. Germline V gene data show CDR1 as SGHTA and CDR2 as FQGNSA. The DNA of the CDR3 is TGTGCCAGCAGCGTTCGGTTCGAGGGGGCCAACGTCCTGACTTTC. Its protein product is CASSVRFEGANVLTF.

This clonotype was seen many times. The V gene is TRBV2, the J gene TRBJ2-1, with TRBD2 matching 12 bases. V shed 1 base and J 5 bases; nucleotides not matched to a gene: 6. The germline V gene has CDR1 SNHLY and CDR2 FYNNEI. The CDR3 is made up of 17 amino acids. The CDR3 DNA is TGTGCCAGCAGTGAAGGACTAGCGGGAGTGGGCCACAATGAGCAGTTCTTC. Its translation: CASSEGLAGVGHNEQFF.

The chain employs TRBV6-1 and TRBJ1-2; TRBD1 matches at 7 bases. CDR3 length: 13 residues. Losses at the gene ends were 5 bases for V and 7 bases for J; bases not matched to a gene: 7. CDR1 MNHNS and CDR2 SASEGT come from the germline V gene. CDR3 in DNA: TGTGCCAGCAGTTCGGACAGGAAAATTGGCTACACCTTC. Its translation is CASSSDRKIGYTF.

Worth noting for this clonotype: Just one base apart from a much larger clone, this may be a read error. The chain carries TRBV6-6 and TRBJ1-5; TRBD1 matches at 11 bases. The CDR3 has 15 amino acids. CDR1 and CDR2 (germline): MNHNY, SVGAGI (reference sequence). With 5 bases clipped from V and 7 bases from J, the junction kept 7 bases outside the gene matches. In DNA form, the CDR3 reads TGTGCCAGCAGTCTGGACAGGGGGCAGGGGCAGCCCCAGCATTTT. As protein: CASSLDRGQGQPQHF.

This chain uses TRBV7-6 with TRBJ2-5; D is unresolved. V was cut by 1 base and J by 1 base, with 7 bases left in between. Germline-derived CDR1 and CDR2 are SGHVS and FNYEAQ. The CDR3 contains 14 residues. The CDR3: CASSLGGFQETQYF. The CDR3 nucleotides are TGTGCCAGCAGCTTAGGGGGTTTCCAAGAGACCCAGTACTTC.

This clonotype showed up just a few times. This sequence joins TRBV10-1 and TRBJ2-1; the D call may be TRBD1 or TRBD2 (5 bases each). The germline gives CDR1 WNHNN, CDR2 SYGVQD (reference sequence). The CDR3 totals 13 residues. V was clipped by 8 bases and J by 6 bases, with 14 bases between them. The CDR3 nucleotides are TGCGCCAGCCGGGACCCCTGGTCCAATGAGCAGTTCTTC. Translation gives CASRDPWSNEQFF.

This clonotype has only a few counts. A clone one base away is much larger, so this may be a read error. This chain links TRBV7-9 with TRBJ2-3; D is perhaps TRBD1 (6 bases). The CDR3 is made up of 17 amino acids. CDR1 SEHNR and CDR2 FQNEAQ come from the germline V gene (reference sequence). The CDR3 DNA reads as TGTGCCAGCAGCTTTCTTCGGGGTCGAGGTAGGACAGATCCGCAGTATTTT. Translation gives CASSFLRGRGRTDPQYF.

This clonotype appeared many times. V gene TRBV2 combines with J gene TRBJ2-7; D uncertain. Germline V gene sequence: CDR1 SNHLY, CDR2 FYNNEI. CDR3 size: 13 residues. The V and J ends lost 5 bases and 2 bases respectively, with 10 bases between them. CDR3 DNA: TGTGCCAGCAGTTATGCCAGTACCTACGAGCAGTACTTC. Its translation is CASSYASTYEQYF.

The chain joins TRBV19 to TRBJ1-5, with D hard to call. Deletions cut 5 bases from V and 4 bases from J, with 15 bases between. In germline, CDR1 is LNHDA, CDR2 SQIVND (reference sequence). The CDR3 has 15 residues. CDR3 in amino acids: CASSSRRRNNQPQHF. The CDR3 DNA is TGTGCCAGTAGTTCCCGGCGGCGAAATAATCAGCCCCAGCATTTT.

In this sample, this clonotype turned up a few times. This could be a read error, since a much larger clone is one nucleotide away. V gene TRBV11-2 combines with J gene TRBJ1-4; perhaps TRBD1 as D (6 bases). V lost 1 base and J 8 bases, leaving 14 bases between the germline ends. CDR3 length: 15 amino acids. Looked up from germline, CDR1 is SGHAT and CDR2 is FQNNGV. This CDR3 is CASSLAMGASEKLFF. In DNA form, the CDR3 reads TGTGCCAGCAGCTTAGCTATGGGGGCATCGGAAAAACTGTTTTTT.

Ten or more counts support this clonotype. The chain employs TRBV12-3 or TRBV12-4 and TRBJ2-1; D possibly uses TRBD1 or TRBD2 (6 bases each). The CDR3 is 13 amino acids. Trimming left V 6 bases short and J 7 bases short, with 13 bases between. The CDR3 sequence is CASRTTGRNEQFF. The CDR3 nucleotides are TGTGCCAGCAGAACAACAGGGAGGAATGAGCAGTTCTTC.

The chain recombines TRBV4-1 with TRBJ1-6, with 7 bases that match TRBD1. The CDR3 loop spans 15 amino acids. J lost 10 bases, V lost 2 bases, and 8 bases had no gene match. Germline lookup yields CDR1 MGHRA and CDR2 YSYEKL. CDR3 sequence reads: CASSQPDRADSPLHF. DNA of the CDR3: TGCGCCAGCAGCCAACCTGACAGGGCCGACTCACCCCTCCACTTT.

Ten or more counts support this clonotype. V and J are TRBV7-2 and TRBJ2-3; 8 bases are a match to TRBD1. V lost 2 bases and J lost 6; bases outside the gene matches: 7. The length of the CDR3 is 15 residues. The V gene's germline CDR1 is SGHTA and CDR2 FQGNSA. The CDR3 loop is CASSLSTGGWDTQYF. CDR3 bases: TGTGCCAGCAGCTTATCTACAGGGGGGTGGGATACGCAGTATTTT.

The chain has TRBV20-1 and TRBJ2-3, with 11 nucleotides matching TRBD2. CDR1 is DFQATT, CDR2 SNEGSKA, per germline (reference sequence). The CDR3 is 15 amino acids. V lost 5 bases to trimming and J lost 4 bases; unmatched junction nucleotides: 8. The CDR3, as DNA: TGCAGTGCTGGACAGACTAGCGGGGCATCAGATACGCAGTATTTT. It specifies CSAGQTSGASDTQYF.

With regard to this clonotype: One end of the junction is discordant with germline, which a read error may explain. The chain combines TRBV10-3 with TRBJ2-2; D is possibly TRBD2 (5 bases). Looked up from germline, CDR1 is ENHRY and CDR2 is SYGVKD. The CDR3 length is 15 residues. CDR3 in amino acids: CATSWRTAYTGELFF. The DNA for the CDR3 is TGTGCCACCAGTTGGAGGACGGCCTACACCGGGGAGCTGTTTTTT.

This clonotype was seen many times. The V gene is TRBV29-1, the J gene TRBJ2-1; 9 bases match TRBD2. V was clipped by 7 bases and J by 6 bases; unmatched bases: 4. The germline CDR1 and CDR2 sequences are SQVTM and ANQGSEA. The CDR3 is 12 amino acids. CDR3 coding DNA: TGCAGCGAAAAGACTAGCGGCAATGAGCAGTTCTTC. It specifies CSEKTSGNEQFF.

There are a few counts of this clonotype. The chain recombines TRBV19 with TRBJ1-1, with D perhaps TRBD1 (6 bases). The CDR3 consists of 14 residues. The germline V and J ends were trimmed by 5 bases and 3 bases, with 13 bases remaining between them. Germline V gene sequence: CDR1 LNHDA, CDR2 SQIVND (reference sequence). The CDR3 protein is CASSGGRGDTEAFF. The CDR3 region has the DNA TGTGCCAGTAGTGGGGGGCGAGGGGACACTGAAGCTTTCTTT.

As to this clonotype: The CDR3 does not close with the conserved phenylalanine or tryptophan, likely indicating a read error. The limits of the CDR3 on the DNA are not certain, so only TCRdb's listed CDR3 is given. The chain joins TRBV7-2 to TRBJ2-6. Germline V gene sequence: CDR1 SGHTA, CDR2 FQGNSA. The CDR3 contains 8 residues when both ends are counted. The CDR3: CASSTRTS.

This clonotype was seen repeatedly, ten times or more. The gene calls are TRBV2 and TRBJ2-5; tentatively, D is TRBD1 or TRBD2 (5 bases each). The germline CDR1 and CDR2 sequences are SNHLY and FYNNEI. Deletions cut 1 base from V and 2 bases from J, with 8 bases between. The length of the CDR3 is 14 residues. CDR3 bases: TGTGCCAGCAGTGAAGACAGGACTCAAGAGACCCAGTACTTC. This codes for CASSEDRTQETQYF.

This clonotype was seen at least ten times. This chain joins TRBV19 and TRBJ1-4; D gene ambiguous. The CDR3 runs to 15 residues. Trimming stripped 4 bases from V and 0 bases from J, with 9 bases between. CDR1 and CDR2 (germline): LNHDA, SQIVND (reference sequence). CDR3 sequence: CASSTTFATNEKLFF. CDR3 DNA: TGTGCCAGTAGTACGACGTTCGCAACTAATGAAAAACTGTTTTTT.

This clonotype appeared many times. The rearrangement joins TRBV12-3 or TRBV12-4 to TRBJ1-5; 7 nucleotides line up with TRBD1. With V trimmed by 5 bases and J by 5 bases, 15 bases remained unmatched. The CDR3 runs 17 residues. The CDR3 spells CASSRLGRGRLDQPQHF. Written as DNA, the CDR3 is TGTGCCAGCAGTCGCTTGGGGAGGGGGCGGTTGGATCAGCCCCAGCATTTT.

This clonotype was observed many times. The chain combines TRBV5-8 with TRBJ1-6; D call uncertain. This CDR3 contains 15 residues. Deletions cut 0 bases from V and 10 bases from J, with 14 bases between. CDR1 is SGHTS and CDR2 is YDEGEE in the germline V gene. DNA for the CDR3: TGTGCCAGCAGCTTGGAACTAATAAGTGGATCACCCCTCCACTTT. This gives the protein CASSLELISGSPLHF.

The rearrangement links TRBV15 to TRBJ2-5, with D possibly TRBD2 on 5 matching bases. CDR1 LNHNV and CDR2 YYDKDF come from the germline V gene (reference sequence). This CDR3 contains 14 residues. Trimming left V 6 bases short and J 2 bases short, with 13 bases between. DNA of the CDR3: TGTGCCACCAGACCCCACGGACTTCAAGAGACCCAGTACTTC. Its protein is CATRPHGLQETQYF.

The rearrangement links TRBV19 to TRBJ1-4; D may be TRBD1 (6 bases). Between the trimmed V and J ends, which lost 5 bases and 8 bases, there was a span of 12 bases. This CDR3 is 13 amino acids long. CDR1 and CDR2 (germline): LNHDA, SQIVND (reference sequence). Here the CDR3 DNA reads TGTGCCAGTAGTCCTCCCGGGGGCGAAAAACTGTTTTTT. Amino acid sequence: CASSPPGGEKLFF.

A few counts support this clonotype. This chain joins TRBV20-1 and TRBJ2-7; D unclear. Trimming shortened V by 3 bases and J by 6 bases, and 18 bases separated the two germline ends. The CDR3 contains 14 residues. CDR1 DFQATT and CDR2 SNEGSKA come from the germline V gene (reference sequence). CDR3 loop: CSASSLALFSEQYF. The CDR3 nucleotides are TGCAGTGCTAGCTCCTTAGCCCTTTTCTCCGAGCAGTACTTC.

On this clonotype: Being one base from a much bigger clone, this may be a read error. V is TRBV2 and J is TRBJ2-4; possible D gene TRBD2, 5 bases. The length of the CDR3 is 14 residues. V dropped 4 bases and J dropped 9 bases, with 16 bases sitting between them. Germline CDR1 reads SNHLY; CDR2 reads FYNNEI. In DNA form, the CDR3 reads TGTGCCAGCAGTGCCGGGAAGATACGAAGCATTCAGTACTTC. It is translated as CASSAGKIRSIQYF.

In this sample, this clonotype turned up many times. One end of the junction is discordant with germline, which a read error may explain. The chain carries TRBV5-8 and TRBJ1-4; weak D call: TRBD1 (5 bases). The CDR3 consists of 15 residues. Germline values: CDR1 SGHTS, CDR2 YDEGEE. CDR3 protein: CASSLAGTAKEKLFF. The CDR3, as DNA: TGTGCCAGCAGTTTGGCTGGGACCGCCAAGGAAAAACTGTTTTTT.

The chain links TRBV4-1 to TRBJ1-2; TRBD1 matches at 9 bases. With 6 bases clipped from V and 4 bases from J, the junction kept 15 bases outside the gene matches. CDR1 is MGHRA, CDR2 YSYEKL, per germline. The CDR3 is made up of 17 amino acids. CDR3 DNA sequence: TGCGCCAGCAGTCACAGCGCCGTGGGACAGGGAGCCTATGGCTACACCTTC. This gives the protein CASSHSAVGQGAYGYTF.

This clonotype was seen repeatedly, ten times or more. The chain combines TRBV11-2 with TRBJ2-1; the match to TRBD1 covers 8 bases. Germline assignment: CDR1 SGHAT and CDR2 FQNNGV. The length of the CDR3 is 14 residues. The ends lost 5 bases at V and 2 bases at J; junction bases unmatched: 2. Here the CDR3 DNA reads TGTGCCAGCAGCCCGGGACAGGCCTACAATGAGCAGTTCTTC. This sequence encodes CASSPGQAYNEQFF.